This T cell receptor (beta chain) stems from a study of blood T cell repertoires in COVID-19. Study at large: Sites across the United States, Italy and Spain contributed samples from acute and convalescent COVID-19. T cells, B-cell-depleted T cells, or PBMCs provided the cDNA or gDNA that served as material.

Here immunoSEQ multiplex PCR was the method, and the copy in TCRdb shows in-frame clones only, minus some. The data contain a few hundred thousand clones, roughly four fifths of them singletons. The CDR3 is 14 amino acids. With V trimmed by 6 bases and J by 7 bases, 9 bases remained unmatched. Per the germline V gene, CDR1 is SNHLY and CDR2 is FYNNEI. Individuals drawn from around 24 US areas were about 18 to 95 years old. Two consecutive negative NP/OP PCR tests, clearance, or resolved symptoms defined Cohort 3 recovery. V gene TRBV2 combines with J gene TRBJ2-1, with TRBD1 identical over 7 bases. The receptor comes from a man aged 40-50 years who had recovered from COVID-19. Material for sequencing was PBMCs or T cells enriched from blood (not recorded which). The CDR3 coding sequence is TGTGCCAGCAGCGGTCAAGGGGGCGGGAATGAGCAGTTCTTC. It yields the protein CASSGQGGGNEQFF.